One and the same sample provided the 10 T cell receptor beta chains below, sequenced in a study of T cells in Graves' hyperthyroidism and ophthalmopathy (dated by TCRdb to the late 2010s). Libraries were constructed by multiplex PCR. TCRdb records Illumina HiSeq 2000 as the sequencer. Amplification of TCR beta CDR3 regions was carried out from RNA transcripts. A first-round RT-PCR of the TCR CDR3 used the HTBI primer set with the Qiagen OneStep RT-PCR kit. Using fastp at Q25 and MiXCR, TCRdb reprocessed the public reads and kept productive beta chains. Rows are combined by CDR3 protein, so each entry shows the most common genes and DNA. This sample is represented by approximately 560,000 distinct CDR3 sequences; approximately 14% of them were singletons. 6.5% to 8% of the sample goes to the ten largest clones. The sample was blood. These TCRs come from a woman under 40 with Graves' hyperthyroidism.

In its sample, this clonotype was seen many times. The chain uses TRBV7-6 and TRBJ1-2, with D tentatively TRBD1 (6 bases). The CDR3 loop spans 15 amino acids. V dropped 1 base and J dropped 4 bases, with 13 bases sitting between them. CDR1 and CDR2 (germline): SGHVS, FNYEAQ. Written as DNA, the CDR3 is TGTGCCAGCAGCTTAGAGGTGGGGACAACCTATGGCTACACCTTC. This gives the protein CASSLEVGTTYGYTF.

The V gene is TRBV11-3, the J gene TRBJ2-1; D may be TRBD2 (7 bases). This CDR3 has 16 residues. The germline CDR1 and CDR2 sequences are SGHNT and YENEEA. Trimming cost V 1 base and J 4 bases, with 14 bases left between them. The DNA for the CDR3 is TGTGCCAGCAGCTTAGGGGGGGGCGAGGGTTACAATGAGCAGTTCTTC. Translating it yields CASSLGGGEGYNEQFF.

This clonotype was seen ten or more times. The rearrangement links TRBV12-3 or TRBV12-4 to TRBJ2-7; D remains ambiguous. V lost 1 base, J lost 2 bases, and 9 bases lay in between. The CDR3 totals 14 residues. CDR3 amino acids: CASSLGQVTYEQYF. CDR3 DNA sequence: TGTGCCAGCAGTTTAGGGCAGGTGACCTACGAGCAGTACTTC.

This clonotype was counted many times. The chain links TRBV27 to TRBJ2-7, with D perhaps TRBD1 (6 bases). This CDR3 is built from 13 residues. Germline V gene lookup returns CDR1 MNHEY and CDR2 SMNVEV (reference sequence). Trimming pared 5 bases from V and 3 bases from J, leaving 11 bases between. The CDR3 bases are TGTGCCAGCAGTGCAGGGGATAGCTACGAGCAGTACTTC. Its translation is CASSAGDSYEQYF.

This clonotype occurred many times. V usage is TRBV12-3 or TRBV12-4 and J usage is TRBJ2-7; 7 positions agree with TRBD1. The CDR3 is 13 residues long. Trimming at V came to 0 bases and at J to 5 bases, leaving 1 base not matched to a gene. CDR3 sequence (DNA): TGTGCCAGCAGTTTAGCAGGGGGCCACGAGCAGTACTTC. Encoded protein: CASSLAGGHEQYF.

This clonotype occurred a few times. The CDR3 DNA sequence: TGTGCCAGCAGCTTAGGCCGTAGACAGGATAATTCACCCCTCCACTTT. Translated, it gives CASSLGRRQDNSPLHF. The V gene is TRBV13, the J gene TRBJ1-6; D is perhaps TRBD1 (6 bases). The CDR3 extends over 16 amino acids. V shed 0 bases and J shed 5 bases, with 11 bases lying between them. Germline CDR1 PRHDT, CDR2 FYEKMQ (reference sequence).

The chain joins TRBV10-3 to TRBJ1-3, with TRBD1 as a possible D gene (5 bases). The germline CDR1 and CDR2 sequences are ENHRY and SYGVKD. Trimming shortened V by 6 bases and J by 0 bases, and 12 bases separated the two germline ends. This CDR3 region has 15 residues. The CDR3: CAIRGTAGSGNTIYF. Here the CDR3 DNA reads TGTGCCATCAGAGGGACGGCCGGCTCTGGAAACACCATATATTTT.

In its sample, this clonotype was seen many times. The genes are TRBV20-1 and TRBJ2-7; 9 positions agree with TRBD2. This CDR3 is built from 13 residues. V shed 5 bases and J 4 bases; nucleotides not matched to a gene: 6. Germline CDR1 DFQATT, CDR2 SNEGSKA (reference sequence). CDR3 coding DNA: TGCAGTGCTGGGAGCGGGAGGACTTACGAGCAGTACTTC. It specifies CSAGSGRTYEQYF.

This clonotype was counted only a few times. A much larger clonotype is one base distant, so this may be a read error. This chain uses TRBV18 with TRBJ2-7; 9 bases match TRBD1. Germline CDR1 and CDR2: KGHSH and LQKENI. The CDR3 loop spans 14 amino acids. Trimming at V came to 5 bases and at J to 3 bases, leaving 5 bases not matched to a gene. CDR3 sequence reads: CASSATGGLYEQYF. The DNA for the CDR3 is TGTGCCAGCTCAGCCACAGGGGGCCTCTACGAGCAGTACTTC.

J is TRBJ2-2 and V is TRBV7-9; 11 bases are a match to TRBD1. Unmatched junction bases numbered 12, after V lost 5 bases and J lost 4 bases. Germline V CDR1 and CDR2: SEHNR, FQNEAQ (reference sequence). The CDR3 loop spans 18 amino acids. The CDR3 here is CASSPSGTGGSSTGELFF. The CDR3 DNA reads TGTGCCAGCAGCCCCTCAGGGACAGGGGGTTCGAGCACCGGGGAGCTGTTTTTT.